This T cell receptor (beta chain) was recovered during a study of T cells after yellow fever vaccination. The study, taken as a whole, reports: Weaker, the secondary response had a peak occurring faster, on day 5 versus 15.

For this clonotype: Antigen: not known.

TCRdb fed the 5' RACE reads into MiXCR, producing one record per CDR3 protein. The table has some 550,000 distinct CDR3 sequences, about 19% seen once. V gave up 0 bases and J gave up 0 bases, with 3 bases separating them. Germline assignment: CDR1 LNHDA and CDR2 SQIVND (reference sequence). The CDR3 totals 14 residues. The receptor was derived from a young man who received the YFV17D yellow fever vaccine. The material sequenced was PBMCs, taken 15 days after the yellow fever booster vaccination. The chain uses TRBV19 and TRBJ2-1; D is unresolved. This CDR3 reads CASSIESSYNEQFF. The CDR3 coding sequence is TGTGCCAGTAGTATAGAGAGCTCCTACAATGAGCAGTTCTTC.